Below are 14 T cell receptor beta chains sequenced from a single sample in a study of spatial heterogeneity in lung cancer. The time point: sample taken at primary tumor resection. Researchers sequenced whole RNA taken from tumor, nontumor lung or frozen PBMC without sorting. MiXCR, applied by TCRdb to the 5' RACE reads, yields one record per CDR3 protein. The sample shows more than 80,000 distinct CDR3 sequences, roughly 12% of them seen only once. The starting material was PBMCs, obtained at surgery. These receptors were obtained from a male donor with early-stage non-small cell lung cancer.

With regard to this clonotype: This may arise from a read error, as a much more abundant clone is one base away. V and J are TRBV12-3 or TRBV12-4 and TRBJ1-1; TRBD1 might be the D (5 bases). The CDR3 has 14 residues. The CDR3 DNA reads TGTGCCAACAGTCCTCAGAGGGGAAACACTGAAGCTTTCTTT. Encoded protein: CANSPQRGNTEAFF.

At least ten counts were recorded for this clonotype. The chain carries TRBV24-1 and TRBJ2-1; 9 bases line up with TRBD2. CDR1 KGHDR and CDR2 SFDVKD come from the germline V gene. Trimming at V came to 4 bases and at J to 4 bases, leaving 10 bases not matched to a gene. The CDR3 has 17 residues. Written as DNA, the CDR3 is TGTGCCACCAGTGAGTCTAGCGGGATGTCAGGGTACAATGAGCAGTTCTTC. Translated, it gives CATSESSGMSGYNEQFF.

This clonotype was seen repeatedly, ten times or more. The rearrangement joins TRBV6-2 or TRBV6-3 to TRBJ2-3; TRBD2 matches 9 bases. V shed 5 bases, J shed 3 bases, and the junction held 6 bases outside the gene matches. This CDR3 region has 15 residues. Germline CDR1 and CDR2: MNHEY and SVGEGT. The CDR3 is CASSAPGLATDTQYF. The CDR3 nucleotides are TGTGCCAGCAGTGCGCCGGGACTAGCAACAGATACGCAGTATTTT.

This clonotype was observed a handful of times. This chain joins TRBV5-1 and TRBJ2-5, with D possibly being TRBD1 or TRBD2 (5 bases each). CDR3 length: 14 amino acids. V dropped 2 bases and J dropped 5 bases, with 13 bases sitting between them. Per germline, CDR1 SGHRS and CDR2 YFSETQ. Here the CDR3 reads CASSFPREGETQYF. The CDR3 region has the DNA TGCGCCAGCAGCTTCCCTAGAGAGGGGGAGACCCAGTACTTC.

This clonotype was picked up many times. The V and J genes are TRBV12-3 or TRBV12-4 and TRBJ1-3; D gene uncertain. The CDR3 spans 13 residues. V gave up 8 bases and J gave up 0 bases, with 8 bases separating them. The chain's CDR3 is CASEEPSGNTIYF. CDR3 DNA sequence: TGTGCCAGCGAGGAACCCTCTGGAAACACCATATATTTT.

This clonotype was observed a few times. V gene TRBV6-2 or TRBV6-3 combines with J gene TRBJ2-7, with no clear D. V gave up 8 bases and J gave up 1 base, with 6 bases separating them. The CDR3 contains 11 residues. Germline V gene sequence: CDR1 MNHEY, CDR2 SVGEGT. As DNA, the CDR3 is TGTGCCAGCCGTGAGTCCTACGAGCAGTACTTC. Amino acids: CASRESYEQYF.

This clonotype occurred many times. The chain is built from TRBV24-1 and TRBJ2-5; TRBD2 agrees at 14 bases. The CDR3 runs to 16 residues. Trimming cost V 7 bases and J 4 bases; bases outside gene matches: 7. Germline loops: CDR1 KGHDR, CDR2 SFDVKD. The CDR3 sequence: CATSKSGLAGVETQYF. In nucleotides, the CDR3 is TGTGCCACCAGCAAGTCGGGACTAGCGGGAGTAGAGACCCAGTACTTC.

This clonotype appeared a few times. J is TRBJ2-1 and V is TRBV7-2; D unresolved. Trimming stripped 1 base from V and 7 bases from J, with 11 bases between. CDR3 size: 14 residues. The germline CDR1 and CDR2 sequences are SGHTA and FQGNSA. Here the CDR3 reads CASSLVLSRNEQFF. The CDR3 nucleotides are TGTGCCAGCAGCTTAGTCCTCTCGAGGAATGAGCAGTTCTTC.

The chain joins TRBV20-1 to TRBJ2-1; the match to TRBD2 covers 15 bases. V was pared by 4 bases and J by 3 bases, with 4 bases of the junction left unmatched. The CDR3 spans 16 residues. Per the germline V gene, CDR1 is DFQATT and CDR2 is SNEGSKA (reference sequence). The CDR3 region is CSAISGLAGGYNEQFF. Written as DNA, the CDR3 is TGCAGTGCTATCTCGGGACTAGCGGGAGGCTACAATGAGCAGTTCTTC.

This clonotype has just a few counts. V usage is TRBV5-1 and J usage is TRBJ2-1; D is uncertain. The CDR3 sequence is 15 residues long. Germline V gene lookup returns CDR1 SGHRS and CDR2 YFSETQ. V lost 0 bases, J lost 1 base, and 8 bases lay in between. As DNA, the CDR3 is TGCGCCAGCAGCTTGGCCACGAGTTCCTACAATGAGCAGTTCTTC. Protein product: CASSLATSSYNEQFF.

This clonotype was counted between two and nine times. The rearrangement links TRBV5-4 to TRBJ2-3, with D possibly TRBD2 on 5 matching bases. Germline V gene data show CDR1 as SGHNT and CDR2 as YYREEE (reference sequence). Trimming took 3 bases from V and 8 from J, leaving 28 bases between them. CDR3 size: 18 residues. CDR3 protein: CASSSPRAGISVEGTQYF. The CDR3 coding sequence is TGTGCCAGCAGCTCCCCACGAGCCGGGATTAGTGTAGAGGGTACGCAGTATTTT.

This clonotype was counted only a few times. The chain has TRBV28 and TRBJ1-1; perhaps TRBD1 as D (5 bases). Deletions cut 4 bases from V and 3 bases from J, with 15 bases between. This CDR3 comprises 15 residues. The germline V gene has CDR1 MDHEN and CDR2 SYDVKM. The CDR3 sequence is CASSSPAGGDTEAFF. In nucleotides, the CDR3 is TGTGCCAGCAGTTCCCCGGCGGGGGGGGACACTGAAGCTTTCTTT. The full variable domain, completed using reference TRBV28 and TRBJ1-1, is DVKVTQSSRYLVKRTGEKVFLECVQDMDHENMFWYRQDPGLGLRLIYFSYDVKMKEKGDIPEGYSVSREKKERFSLILESASTNQTSMYLCASSSPAGGDTEAFFGQGTRLTVV.

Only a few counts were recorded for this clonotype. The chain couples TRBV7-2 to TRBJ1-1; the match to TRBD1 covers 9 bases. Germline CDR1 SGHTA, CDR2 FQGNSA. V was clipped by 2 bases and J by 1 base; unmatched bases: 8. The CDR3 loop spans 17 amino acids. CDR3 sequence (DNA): TGTGCCAGCAGCTTACTGTTGTGGGGACAGGGGAACACTGAAGCTTTCTTT. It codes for CASSLLLWGQGNTEAFF.

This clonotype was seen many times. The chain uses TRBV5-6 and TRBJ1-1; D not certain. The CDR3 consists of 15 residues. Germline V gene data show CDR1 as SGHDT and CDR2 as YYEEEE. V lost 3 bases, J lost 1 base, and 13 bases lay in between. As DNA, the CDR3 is TGTGCCAGCAGCTGGACCCCTTCGGAGAACACTGAAGCTTTCTTT. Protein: CASSWTPSENTEAFF.